These 5 T cell receptor beta chains were sequenced from one sample in a study of shared clonotypes between healthy human individuals (dated by TCRdb to about 2020). Receptor libraries were prepared by the immunoSEQ multiplex PCR assay. Drawn from immuneACCESS, this table holds only the in-frame rearrangements with V and J called that TCRdb kept. Clones are partly lost; checked studies trace under half to an unresolved V gene and leave the rest unexplained. For this sample there are around 1.6 million clones; 95% to 99% appear just once. Around 0.47% of the sample is in the top ten clones. What was sequenced was naive CD4+ T cells sorted from blood. Read against the paper, the sample's cell subset or site label means: CD45RA+ positively selected. The receptors stem from a man aged 25-45 years in good health.

The J gene is TRBJ2-5, the V gene TRBV2, with 9 bases that match TRBD2. The CDR3 extends over 16 amino acids. V was clipped by 6 bases and J by 5 bases; unmatched bases: 13. Germline CDR1 reads SNHLY; CDR2 reads FYNNEI. The CDR3 sequence is CASSRLREGRGETQYF. As DNA, the CDR3 is TGTGCCAGCAGCCGGTTGCGGGAGGGCCGAGGGGAGACCCAGTACTTC.

This chain links TRBV7-2 with TRBJ2-5, with 8 bases matching TRBD1. Germline V gives CDR1 SGHTA, CDR2 FQGNSA. V lost 3 bases and J lost 2; bases outside the gene matches: 11. The CDR3 is made up of 17 amino acids. CDR3 nucleotide sequence: TGTGCCAGCAGCTTTCGGGGGACAGGAGGACCGCAAGAGACCCAGTACTTC. It is translated as CASSFRGTGGPQETQYF.

In the case of this clone: The sample holds other DNA sequences that translate to the same CDR3. The V gene is TRBV19, the J gene TRBJ2-5, with no clear D. CDR1 and CDR2 from the germline V gene are LNHDA and SQIVND (reference sequence). V was clipped by 1 base and J by 2 bases, with 5 bases between them. This CDR3 comprises 13 residues. The chain's CDR3 is CASSIGQQETQYF. The CDR3 DNA sequence: TGTGCCAGTAGTATAGGCCAGCAAGAGACCCAGTACTTC.

CDR3 nucleotides: TGCGCCAGCAGCTACCTAGCGGGAGACTACGAGCAGTACTTC. It codes for CASSYLAGDYEQYF. This chain connects TRBV5-1 to TRBJ2-7; TRBD2 matches at 10 bases. The junction had 3 bases not matched to a gene; V was cut back by 3 bases and J by 3 bases. The CDR3 covers 14 residues. Germline CDR1 and CDR2: SGHRS and YFSETQ.

Turning to this clone: Other DNA sequences of this sample code for an identical CDR3. The chain links TRBV27 to TRBJ1-1; tentatively, D is TRBD1 (6 bases). The length of the CDR3 is 13 residues. Germline values: CDR1 MNHEY, CDR2 SMNVEV (reference sequence). The V gene lost 6 bases and the J gene lost 4 bases, with 12 bases spanning the gap. The CDR3 spells CASSYRVGTEAFF. CDR3 in DNA: TGTGCCAGCAGCTACAGGGTCGGCACTGAAGCTTTCTTT.